The 8 T cell receptor beta chains listed next were all sequenced from one sample in a study of CD8 T cells in Susac syndrome. An input of about 0.45 to 1 ug of RNA was subjected to reverse transcription using random hexamers. TCRdb reprocessed the immunoSEQ multiplex PCR reads via MiXCR and lists one record per CDR3 protein. This table holds some 190,000 distinct CDR3 sequences, around 95% found once. The sequencing input was CD4+ T cells from PBMCs. The receptors were sampled from a human donor with multiple sclerosis.

This clonotype was recorded once. The genes are TRBV3-1 and TRBJ2-1; 8 nucleotides match TRBD1. Germline assignment: CDR1 LGHDT and CDR2 YNNKEL (reference sequence). The CDR3 runs to 14 residues. J was trimmed by 15 bases and V by 1 base; bases with no gene match: 11. For the CDR3, the DNA is TGTGCCAGCAGCCAAGCGTCCCCGGGACAGGTTACGTTCTTC. Translating it yields CASSQASPGQVTFF.

The genes are TRBV12-3 or TRBV12-4 and TRBJ2-7; D is perhaps TRBD1 (5 bases). The length of the CDR3 is 11 residues. The V and J ends lost 8 bases and 1 base respectively, with 6 bases between them. CDR3 residues: CASGASYEQYF. DNA for the CDR3: TGTGCCAGCGGGGCATCCTACGAGCAGTACTTC.

The CDR3 region is CAWKHQNTGELFF. The CDR3 bases are TGTGCCTGGAAACACCAAAACACCGGGGAGCTGTTTTTT. The chain uses TRBV30 and TRBJ2-2; no definite D call. The V end lost 4 bases, the J end lost 2 bases, and 8 bases lay between the germline ends. The CDR3 runs to 13 residues. The germline gives CDR1 GTSNPN, CDR2 SVGIG (reference sequence).

This chain joins TRBV5-6 and TRBJ1-1; 7 bases fit TRBD1. The junction had 14 bases not matched to a gene; V was cut back by 4 bases and J by 11 bases. The CDR3 loop spans 14 amino acids. Germline-derived CDR1 and CDR2 are SGHDT and YYEEEE. The CDR3 protein is CASSEDRDNLAAFF. The CDR3 bases are TGTGCCAGCAGCGAAGACAGGGATAACTTGGCGGCTTTCTTT.

The rearrangement uses TRBV7-6 and TRBJ1-5; D is undetermined. The V end was cut by 1 base, the J end by 7 bases, with 8 bases between. The CDR3 extends over 13 amino acids. Germline loops: CDR1 SGHVS, CDR2 FNYEAQ. This chain's CDR3 is CASSLGVGQPQHF. Here the CDR3 DNA reads TGTGCCAGCAGCTTAGGGGTCGGCCAGCCCCAGCATTTT.

The chain has TRBV30 and TRBJ1-1; D gene unclear. The CDR3 spans 11 residues. The V end lost 4 bases, the J end lost 8 bases, and 11 bases lay between the germline ends. Germline CDR1 is GTSNPN and CDR2 is SVGIG (reference sequence). CDR3 in DNA: TGTGCCTGGAACCTGGACGGCGAAGCTTTCTTT. Amino acids: CAWNLDGEAFF.

This clonotype showed up just once. The chain couples TRBV6-6 to TRBJ1-1; D is perhaps TRBD1 (6 bases). The V end lost 7 bases, the J end lost 4 bases, and 16 bases lay between the germline ends. There are 14 residues in the CDR3. CDR1 is MNHNY, CDR2 SVGAGI, per germline (reference sequence). The CDR3 coding sequence is TGTGCCAGCATTGACAGGTCCTTAGGCACTGAAGCTTTCTTT. Amino acid sequence: CASIDRSLGTEAFF.

This clonotype was counted once. This sequence joins TRBV2 and TRBJ1-2, with D possibly TRBD1 on 5 matching bases. With 7 bases removed from V and 4 bases from J, the gap between germline ends came to 19 bases. CDR3 length: 15 amino acids. CDR1 is SNHLY, CDR2 FYNNEI, per germline. The CDR3, as DNA: TGTGCCAGCACCCATCCTACGGGACGGTCCTATGGCTACACCTTC. This encodes CASTHPTGRSYGYTF.